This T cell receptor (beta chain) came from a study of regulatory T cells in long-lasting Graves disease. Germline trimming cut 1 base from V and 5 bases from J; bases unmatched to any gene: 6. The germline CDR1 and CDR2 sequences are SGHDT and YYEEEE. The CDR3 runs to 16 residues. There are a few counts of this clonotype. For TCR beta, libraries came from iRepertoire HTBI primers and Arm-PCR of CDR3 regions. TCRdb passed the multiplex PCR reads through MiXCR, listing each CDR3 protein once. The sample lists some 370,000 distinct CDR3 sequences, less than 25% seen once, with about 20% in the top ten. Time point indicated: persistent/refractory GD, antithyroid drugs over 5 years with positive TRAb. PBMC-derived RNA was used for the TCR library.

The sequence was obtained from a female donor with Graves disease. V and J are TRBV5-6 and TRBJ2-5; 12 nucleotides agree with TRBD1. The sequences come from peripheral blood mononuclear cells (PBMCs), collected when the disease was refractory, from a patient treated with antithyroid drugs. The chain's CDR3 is CASSLPGTGGLETQYF. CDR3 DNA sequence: TGTGCCAGCAGCTTGCCTGGGACAGGGGGCTTGGAGACCCAGTACTTC.